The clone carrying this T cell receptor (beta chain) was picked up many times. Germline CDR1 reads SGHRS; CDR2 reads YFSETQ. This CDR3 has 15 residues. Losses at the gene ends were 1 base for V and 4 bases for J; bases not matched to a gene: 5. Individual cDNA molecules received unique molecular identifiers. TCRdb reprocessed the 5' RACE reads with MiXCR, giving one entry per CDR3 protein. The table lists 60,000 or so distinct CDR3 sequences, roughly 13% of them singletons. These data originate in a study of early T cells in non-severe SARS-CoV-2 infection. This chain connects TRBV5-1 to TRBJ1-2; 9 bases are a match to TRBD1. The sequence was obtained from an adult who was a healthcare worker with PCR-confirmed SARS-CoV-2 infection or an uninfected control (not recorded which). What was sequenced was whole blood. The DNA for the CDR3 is TGCGCCAGCAGCTTGTTATGGGACAGGGTCTATGGCTACACCTTC. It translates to CASSLLWDRVYGYTF.